The clone carrying this TCR beta chain was detected only a few times. Its antigen is unknown. CDR3 length: 14 residues. V lost 3 bases and J lost 12, with 18 bases in between. Germline CDR1 is LNHDA and CDR2 is SQIVND (reference sequence). The sample comes from a study of T cell repertoires in cytomegalovirus infection. Broader study findings: CMV carriers having the relevant HLA were flagged by cumulative public TCR beta family frequency.

A single record per CDR3 protein comes from TCRdb applying MiXCR to the reads. This sample has approximately 730,000 distinct CDR3 sequences, with 33% found just once. The specimen was cultured PBMCs, collected from culture after CMV antigen stimulation. This TCR was recovered from a human donor in good health (CMV status not recorded). Some clones in this sample may be carry-over from other donors' samples. This sequence joins TRBV19 and TRBJ2-1; D is perhaps TRBD1 or TRBD2 (5 bases each). CDR3 in DNA: TGTGCCAGTAGTATTTATGGCGACCCGGGACCGCAGTTCTTC. Protein sequence: CASSIYGDPGPQFF.